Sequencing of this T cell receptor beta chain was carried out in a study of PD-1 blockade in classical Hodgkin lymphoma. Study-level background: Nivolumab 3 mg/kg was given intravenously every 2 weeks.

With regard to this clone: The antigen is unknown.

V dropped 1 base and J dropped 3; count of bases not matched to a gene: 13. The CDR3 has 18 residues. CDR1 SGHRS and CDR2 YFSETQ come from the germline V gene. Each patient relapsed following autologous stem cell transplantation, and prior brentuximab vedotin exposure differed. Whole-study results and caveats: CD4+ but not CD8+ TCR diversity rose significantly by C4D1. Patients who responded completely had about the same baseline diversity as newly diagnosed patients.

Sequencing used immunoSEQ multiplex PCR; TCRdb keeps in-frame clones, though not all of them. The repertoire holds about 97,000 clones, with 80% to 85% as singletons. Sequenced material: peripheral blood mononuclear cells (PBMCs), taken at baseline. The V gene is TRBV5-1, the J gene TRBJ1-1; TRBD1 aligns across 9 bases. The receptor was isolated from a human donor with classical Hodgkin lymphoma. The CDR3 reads CASSLLLTGGIGDTEAFF. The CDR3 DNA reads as TGCGCCAGCAGCTTGCTGTTAACAGGGGGCATTGGGGACACTGAAGCTTTCTTT. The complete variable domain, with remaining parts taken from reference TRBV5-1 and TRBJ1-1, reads KAGVTQTPRYLIKTRGQQVTLSCSPISGHRSVSWYQQTPGQGLQFLFEYFSETQRNKGNFPGRFSGRQFSNSRSEMNVSTLELGDSALYLCASSLLLTGGIGDTEAFFGQGTRLTVV.